Listed here are 31 T cell receptor beta chains from one sample, sequenced in a study of STAT5B mutations in CD4+ large granular lymphocyte leukemia. Profiling relied on immunoSEQ multiplex PCR, and the TCRdb table lists in-frame clones only, not all of them. The sample yields around 38,000 clones, around nine tenths seen once. Sequenced sample: CD4+ T cells from blood buffy coats. These receptors came from a human donor in good health.

The chain joins TRBV7-2 to TRBJ2-2; TRBD1 agrees at 8 bases. Per germline, CDR1 SGHTA and CDR2 FQGNSA. The CDR3 has 15 residues. V dropped 3 bases and J dropped 5; count of bases not matched to a gene: 5. CDR3 DNA: TGTGCCAGCAGCTTGCGACAGGGGAGAACCGGGGAGCTGTTTTTT. Translation: CASSLRQGRTGELFF.

The CDR3 DNA reads TGTGCCACCAGCAGAGATCCTCACAACACAGATACGCAGTATTTT. Encoded protein: CATSRDPHNTDTQYF. V is TRBV15 and J is TRBJ2-3; D gene ambiguous. This CDR3 has 15 amino acids. Germline CDR1 reads LNHNV; CDR2 reads YYDKDF (reference sequence). Between the trimmed V and J ends, which lost 0 bases and 2 bases, there was a span of 9 bases.

The chain has TRBV6-1 and TRBJ2-3; D is ambiguous. V was pared by 1 base and J by 6 bases, with 5 bases between. Germline CDR1 MNHNS, CDR2 SASEGT. CDR3 length: 12 amino acids. CDR3: CASSEGADTQYF. CDR3 in DNA: TGTGCCAGCAGTGAAGGGGCGGATACGCAGTATTTT.

This clone has a single count. V gene TRBV5-1 combines with J gene TRBJ2-5, with 13 bases fitting TRBD2. CDR1 is SGHRS and CDR2 is YFSETQ in the germline V gene. This CDR3 has 16 amino acids. V shed 0 bases and J 5 bases; nucleotides not matched to a gene: 4. The CDR3 DNA is TGCGCCAGCAGCTTGGGACTAGCGGGAGGCTTGGAGACCCAGTACTTC. Translated: CASSLGLAGGLETQYF.

This clone counts as large. DNA for the CDR3: TGTGCCACCAGCAGAGTAGCGGGAGGCCCTCTCAATGAGCAGTTCTTC. Translated, it gives CATSRVAGGPLNEQFF. The chain carries TRBV15 and TRBJ2-1; TRBD2 matches 10 bases. After removal of 1 base from V and 6 bases from J, the junction contained 6 bases not matched to a gene. This CDR3 comprises 16 residues. CDR1 and CDR2 from the germline V gene are LNHNV and YYDKDF (reference sequence). Drawing the rest from reference TRBV15 and TRBJ2-1, the complete variable domain is DAMVIQNPRYQVTQFGKPVTLSCSQTLNHNVMYWYQQKSSQAPKLLFHYYDKDFNNEADTPDNFQSRRPNTSFCFLDIRSPGLGDTAMYLCATSRVAGGPLNEQFFGPGTRLTVL.

The genes are TRBV6-5 and TRBJ2-5, with unresolved D. Deletions cut 6 bases from V and 5 bases from J, with 10 bases between. The germline V gene encodes CDR1 MNHEY and CDR2 SVGAGI. The CDR3 sequence is 12 residues long. The CDR3: CASSKPQETQYF. The DNA of the CDR3 is TGTGCCAGCAGCAAGCCGCAGGAGACCCAGTACTTC.

The V gene is TRBV4-3, the J gene TRBJ1-2; D is undetermined. This CDR3 contains 16 residues. The ends were cut back, 0 bases at V and 0 bases at J, with 11 bases in the middle. The V gene's germline CDR1 is LGHNA and CDR2 YSLEER. The CDR3 region is CASSQDPRRTNYGYTF. The CDR3 region has the DNA TGCGCCAGCAGCCAAGATCCGCGCAGGACTAACTATGGCTACACCTTC.

This chain connects TRBV6-5 to TRBJ2-3; D unresolved. V was trimmed by 6 bases and J by 8 bases, leaving 15 bases between them. CDR3 length: 13 residues. The germline V gene encodes CDR1 MNHEY and CDR2 SVGAGI. CDR3 sequence: CASRSDTERTQYF. In DNA, the CDR3 is TGTGCCAGCAGGTCCGACACCGAGCGTACGCAGTATTTT.

A few counts support this clone. The chain is built from TRBV12-1 and TRBJ2-7; the D segment call TRBD1 is taken from the table without a DNA check. TRBV12-1 is listed as a pseudogene. The CDR3 has 14 amino acids. CDR3 DNA sequence: TGTGCCAGCAGCCGCAGGGATATCCGTTACGAGCAGTACTTC. Encoded protein: CASSRRDIRYEQYF.

The table lists this clone with a few counts. V usage is TRBV10-3 and J usage is TRBJ2-7; D tentatively fits TRBD1 or TRBD2 (5 bases each). This CDR3 contains 14 residues. Germline lookup yields CDR1 ENHRY and CDR2 SYGVKD. The V end lost 1 base, the J end lost 11 bases, and 18 bases lay between the germline ends. As DNA, the CDR3 is TGTGCCATCAGTGAGTTACAGAGACAGACCGGGGAGTACTTC. Protein sequence: CAISELQRQTGEYF.

The chain carries TRBV6-5 and TRBJ2-1; 8 bases agree with TRBD2. The length of the CDR3 is 15 residues. Unmatched junction bases numbered 7, after V lost 2 bases and J lost 7 bases. CDR1 is MNHEY, CDR2 SVGAGI, per germline. The CDR3 bases are TGTGCCAGCAGTTACGAGCCGGGAGGGGGTAATGAGCAGTTCTTC. Amino acids: CASSYEPGGGNEQFF.

CDR3: CASSSRNSPLHF. The DNA for the CDR3 is TGTGCCAGCAGCTCCAGGAATTCACCCCTCCACTTT. The gene calls are TRBV7-2 and TRBJ1-6; the D is unclear. The CDR3 totals 12 residues. Germline V gene sequence: CDR1 SGHTA, CDR2 FQGNSA. The V end was cut by 4 bases, the J end by 7 bases, with 5 bases between.

V and J are TRBV27 and TRBJ2-1; maybe TRBD1 (6 bases). Germline lookup yields CDR1 MNHEY and CDR2 SMNVEV (reference sequence). The CDR3 runs 14 residues. V gave up 5 bases and J gave up 7 bases, with 15 bases separating them. The CDR3 loop is CASSPLTGRNEQFF. CDR3 coding DNA: TGTGCCAGCAGTCCGCTGACAGGACGGAATGAGCAGTTCTTC.

This clone has just one count. CDR3 DNA: TGTGCCAGCAGCTTACAGGGTCAGTCCTACGAGCAGTACTTC. Translation gives CASSLQGQSYEQYF. The chain joins TRBV7-9 to TRBJ2-7; tentative D call: TRBD1 (5 bases). Germline V gene data show CDR1 as SEHNR and CDR2 as FQNEAQ (reference sequence). The V gene lost 2 bases and the J gene lost 1 base, with 9 bases spanning the gap. CDR3 length equals 14 residues.

The chain couples TRBV29-1 to TRBJ1-2; TRBD1 might be the D (5 bases). The V and J ends lost 4 bases and 0 bases respectively, with 12 bases between them. The germline V gene encodes CDR1 SQVTM and CDR2 ANQGSEA. The CDR3 runs 14 residues. CDR3 in amino acids: CSVGAQEANYGYTF. The DNA of the CDR3 is TGCAGCGTTGGAGCACAGGAGGCTAACTATGGCTACACCTTC.

This chain uses TRBV23-1 with TRBJ1-2; possibly TRBD1 for D (5 bases). TRBV23-1 is placed among ORFs of uncertain function. V lost 7 bases, J lost 4 bases, and 16 bases lay in between. CDR3 length equals 14 residues. The chain's CDR3 is CASNDPGKAYGYTF. CDR3 coding DNA: TGCGCCAGCAACGACCCAGGGAAGGCCTATGGCTACACCTTC.

The chain has TRBV11-2 and TRBJ1-1; D uncertain. V shed 2 bases and J shed 0 bases, with 1 base lying between them. The germline V gene encodes CDR1 SGHAT and CDR2 FQNNGV. The CDR3 is made up of 12 amino acids. The CDR3 nucleotides read TGTGCCAGCAGCTTAATGAACACTGAAGCTTTCTTT. It specifies CASSLMNTEAFF.

In regard to this clone: The junction shows a germline mismatch at one end, possibly a read error. Within the sample, other DNA sequences also encode this same CDR3. The gene calls are TRBV7-6 and TRBJ2-2; D possibly corresponds to TRBD2 (5 bases). CDR1 and CDR2 (germline): SGHVS, FNYEAQ. This CDR3 is 16 amino acids long. CDR3 region: CASSLVAGTGAGELFF. The CDR3 bases are TGTGCCAGCAGCTTAGTAGCAGGAACGGGCGCCGGGGAGCTATTTTTT.

The gene calls are TRBV11-2 and TRBJ1-6; 9 nucleotides align to TRBD1. The germline V gene encodes CDR1 SGHAT and CDR2 FQNNGV. V shed 0 bases and J 9 bases; nucleotides not matched to a gene: 3. The CDR3 length is 15 residues. CDR3 bases: TGTGCCAGCAGCTTAGATACAGGGGGCATTTCACCCCTCCACTTT. It specifies CASSLDTGGISPLHF.

The chain has TRBV19 and TRBJ2-1, with 7 nucleotides matching TRBD1. This CDR3 is built from 16 residues. V lost 3 bases to trimming and J lost 6 bases; unmatched junction nucleotides: 11. Germline V gives CDR1 LNHDA, CDR2 SQIVND (reference sequence). CDR3: CASSMGQPLRLNEQFF. CDR3 coding DNA: TGTGCCAGTAGTATGGGACAGCCTCTTCGACTCAATGAGCAGTTCTTC.

The gene calls are TRBV6-6 and TRBJ2-3; 7 nucleotides line up with TRBD1. The CDR3 consists of 14 residues. The ends lost 5 bases at V and 7 bases at J; junction bases unmatched: 9. Germline V gene sequence: CDR1 MNHNY, CDR2 SVGAGI (reference sequence). The CDR3 bases are TGTGCCAGCAGTACGCCCCTCAGGGGGTATACGCAGTATTTT. This gives the protein CASSTPLRGYTQYF.

This clone was seen a single time. The chain has TRBV5-8 and TRBJ2-1, with D unresolved. Trimming took 7 bases from V and 0 from J, leaving 17 bases between them. The length of the CDR3 is 16 residues. Germline V lookup: CDR1 SGHTS, CDR2 YDEGEE. CDR3 nucleotides: TGTGCCAGCCCTTCCCTCCAGGAAAACTCCTACAATGAGCAGTTCTTC. Amino acid sequence: CASPSLQENSYNEQFF.

The rearrangement links TRBV10-3 to TRBJ2-1; D gene uncertain. Trimming cost V 7 bases and J 2 bases, with 18 bases left between them. Germline lookup yields CDR1 ENHRY and CDR2 SYGVKD. The CDR3 has 16 amino acids. The CDR3 here is CAIKRSTLDAYNEQFF. The CDR3 region has the DNA TGTGCCATCAAACGGAGTACTCTTGATGCCTACAATGAGCAGTTCTTC.

This clone was counted once. The J gene is TRBJ2-7, the V gene TRBV4-3; D not certain. Germline-derived CDR1 and CDR2 are LGHNA and YSLEER. The germline V and J ends were trimmed by 0 bases and 7 bases, with 13 bases remaining between them. CDR3 length equals 14 residues. The CDR3 coding sequence is TGCGCCAGCAGCCAAGAAGAACGTTCGCGAGAGCAGTACTTC. Protein: CASSQEERSREQYF.

V gene TRBV9 combines with J gene TRBJ2-3; D may be TRBD2 (5 bases). The CDR3 has 17 residues. Between the trimmed V and J ends, which lost 2 bases and 2 bases, there was a span of 18 bases. Germline V gene data show CDR1 as SGDLS and CDR2 as YYNGEE. The CDR3 loop reads CASSVRSDGGLTDTQYF. CDR3 nucleotide sequence: TGTGCCAGCAGCGTCCGGAGTGATGGCGGACTCACAGATACGCAGTATTTT.

The J gene is TRBJ2-7, the V gene TRBV6-1; TRBD2 matches 12 bases. CDR3 length equals 16 residues. Germline V gives CDR1 MNHNS, CDR2 SASEGT. Germline trimming cut 4 bases from V and 2 bases from J; bases unmatched to any gene: 6. CDR3 bases: TGTGCCAGCAGTGGAGGACTAGCGGGGCTTGCCTACGAGCAGTACTTC. It translates to CASSGGLAGLAYEQYF.

The CDR3 reads CASSQPGTDEKLFF. The DNA of the CDR3 is TGTGCCAGCAGCCAACCAGGGACAGATGAAAAACTGTTTTTT. The rearrangement uses TRBV4-2 and TRBJ1-4; 7 nucleotides line up with TRBD1. The germline CDR1 and CDR2 sequences are LGHNA and YNFKEQ. The ends lost 2 bases at V and 6 bases at J; junction bases unmatched: 3. This CDR3 comprises 14 residues.

This chain connects TRBV29-1 to TRBJ1-1, with D possibly matching TRBD1 (6 bases). V was clipped by 4 bases and J by 4 bases, with 22 bases between them. The V gene's germline CDR1 is SQVTM and CDR2 ANQGSEA. The CDR3 is 16 amino acids. In DNA form, the CDR3 reads TGCAGCGTTGGTTACCGGGACAACCGAGGGTTCACTGAAGCTTTCTTT. Residues: CSVGYRDNRGFTEAFF.

This rearrangement joins TRBV28 to TRBJ1-2, with 7 bases that match TRBD1. The CDR3 is 14 residues long. The ends lost 11 bases at V and 5 bases at J; junction bases unmatched: 14. Germline lookup yields CDR1 MDHEN and CDR2 SYDVKM. CDR3 in DNA: TGTGCCTCTACCACACAGGGGAGATTGTATGGCTACACCTTC. It codes for CASTTQGRLYGYTF.

V is TRBV6-5 and J is TRBJ2-7; unclear D gene. The germline CDR1 and CDR2 sequences are MNHEY and SVGAGI. The CDR3 length is 12 residues. V dropped 6 bases and J dropped 5 bases, with 11 bases sitting between them. CDR3 nucleotides: TGTGCCAGCAGAGGCAGAACCCACGAGCAGTACTTC. This sequence encodes CASRGRTHEQYF.

This rearrangement joins TRBV6-6 to TRBJ1-1; no firm D call. V dropped 5 bases and J dropped 4 bases, with 14 bases sitting between them. Germline assignment: CDR1 MNHNY and CDR2 SVGAGI (reference sequence). The CDR3 covers 14 residues. CDR3 residues: CASSRVPRSTEAFF. CDR3 nucleotides: TGTGCCAGCAGTAGAGTCCCTCGGAGCACTGAAGCTTTCTTT.